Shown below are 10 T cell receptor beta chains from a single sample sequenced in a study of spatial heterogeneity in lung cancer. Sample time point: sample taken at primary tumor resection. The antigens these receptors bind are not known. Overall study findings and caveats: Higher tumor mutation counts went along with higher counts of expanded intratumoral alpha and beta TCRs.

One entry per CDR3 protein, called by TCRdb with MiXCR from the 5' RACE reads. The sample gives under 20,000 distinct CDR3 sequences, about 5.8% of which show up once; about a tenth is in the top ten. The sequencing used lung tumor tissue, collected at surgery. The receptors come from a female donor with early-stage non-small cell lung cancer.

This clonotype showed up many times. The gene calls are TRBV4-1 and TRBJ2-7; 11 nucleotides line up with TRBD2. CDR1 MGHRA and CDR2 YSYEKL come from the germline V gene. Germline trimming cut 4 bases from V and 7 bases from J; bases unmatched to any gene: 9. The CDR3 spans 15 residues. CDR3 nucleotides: TGCGCCAGCAGCCCGAATAGCGGGAGGGCCTGGGAGCAGTACTTC. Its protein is CASSPNSGRAWEQYF.

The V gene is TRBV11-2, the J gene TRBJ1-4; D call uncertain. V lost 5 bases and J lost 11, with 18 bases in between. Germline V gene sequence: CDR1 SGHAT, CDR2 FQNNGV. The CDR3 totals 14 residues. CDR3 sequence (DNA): TGTGCCAGCAGCCCAACACGGGAGGGAGGGAAACTGTTTTTT. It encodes CASSPTREGGKLFF.

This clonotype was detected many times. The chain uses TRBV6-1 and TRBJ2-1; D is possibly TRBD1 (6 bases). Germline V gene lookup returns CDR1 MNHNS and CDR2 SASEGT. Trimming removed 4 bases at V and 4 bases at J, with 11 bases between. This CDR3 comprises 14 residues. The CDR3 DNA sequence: TGTGCCAGCAGTGGATCTCAGGGGTACAATGAGCAGTTCTTC. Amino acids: CASSGSQGYNEQFF.

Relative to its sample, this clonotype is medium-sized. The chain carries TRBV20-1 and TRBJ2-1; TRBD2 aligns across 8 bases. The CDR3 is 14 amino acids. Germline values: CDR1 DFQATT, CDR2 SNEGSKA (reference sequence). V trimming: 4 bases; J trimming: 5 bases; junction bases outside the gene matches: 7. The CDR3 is CSAMGLVANNEQFF. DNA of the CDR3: TGCAGTGCTATGGGACTAGTCGCGAACAATGAGCAGTTCTTC.

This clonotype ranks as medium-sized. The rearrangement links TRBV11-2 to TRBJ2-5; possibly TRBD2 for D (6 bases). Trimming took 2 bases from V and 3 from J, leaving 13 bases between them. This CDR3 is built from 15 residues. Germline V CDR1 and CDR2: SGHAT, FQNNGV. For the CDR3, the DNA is TGTGCCAGCAGCTTAAGTTCGCGGACTAAAGAGACCCAGTACTTC. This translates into CASSLSSRTKETQYF.

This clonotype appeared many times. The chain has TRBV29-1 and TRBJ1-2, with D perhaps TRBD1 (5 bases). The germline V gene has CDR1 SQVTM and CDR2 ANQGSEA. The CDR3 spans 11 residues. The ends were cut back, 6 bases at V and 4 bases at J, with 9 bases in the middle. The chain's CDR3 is CSVGHGYGYTF. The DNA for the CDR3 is TGCAGCGTCGGACACGGCTATGGCTACACCTTC.

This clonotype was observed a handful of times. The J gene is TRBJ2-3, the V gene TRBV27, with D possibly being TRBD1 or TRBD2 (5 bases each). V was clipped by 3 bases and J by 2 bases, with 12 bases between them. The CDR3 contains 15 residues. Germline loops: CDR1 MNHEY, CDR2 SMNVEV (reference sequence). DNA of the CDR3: TGTGCCAGCAGTTTCCGGGACCGGCCCACAGATACGCAGTATTTT. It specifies CASSFRDRPTDTQYF.

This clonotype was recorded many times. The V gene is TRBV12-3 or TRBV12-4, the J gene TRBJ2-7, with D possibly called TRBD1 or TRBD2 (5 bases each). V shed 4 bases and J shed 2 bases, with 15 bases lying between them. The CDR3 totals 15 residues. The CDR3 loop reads CASSSERDPTYEQYF. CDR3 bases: TGTGCCAGCAGTTCAGAAAGGGACCCAACCTACGAGCAGTACTTC.

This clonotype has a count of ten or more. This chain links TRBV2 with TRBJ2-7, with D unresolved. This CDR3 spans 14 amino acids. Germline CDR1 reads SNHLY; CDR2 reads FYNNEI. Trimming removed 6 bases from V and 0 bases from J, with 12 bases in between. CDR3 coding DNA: TGTGCCAGCAGAAAAGACCCGAACTCCTACGAGCAGTACTTC. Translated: CASRKDPNSYEQYF. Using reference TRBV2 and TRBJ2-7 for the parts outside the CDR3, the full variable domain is EPEVTQTPSHQVTQMGQEVILRCVPISNHLYFYWYRQILGQKVEFLVSFYNNEISEKSEIFDDQFSVERPDGSNFTLKIRSTKLEDSAMYFCASRKDPNSYEQYFGPGTRLTVT.

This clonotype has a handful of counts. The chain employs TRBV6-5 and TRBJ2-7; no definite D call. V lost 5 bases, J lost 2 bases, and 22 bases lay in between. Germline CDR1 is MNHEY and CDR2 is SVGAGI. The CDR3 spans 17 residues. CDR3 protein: CASSRFRADMTPYEQYF. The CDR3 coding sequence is TGTGCCAGCAGTCGATTCCGGGCCGATATGACCCCCTACGAGCAGTACTTC.